What follows describes a single TCR beta chain. Its antigen is unknown. The CDR3 runs to 12 residues. Trimming removed 5 bases from V and 0 bases from J, with 3 bases in between. Germline lookup yields CDR1 MRHNA and CDR2 SNTAGT. Only in-frame clones appear in the TCRdb table, and some are missing; sequencing was by immunoSEQ multiplex PCR. There are about 150,000 clones in the sample; roughly 89% occur only once, and about 5.3% lies in the top ten. This sample was taken from a study of T cell responses to AZD1222 COVID-19 vaccine. Study-level findings and limits: Only a handful of AZD1222 recipients, six or seven in all, had baseline seropositivity. Increased Spike-specific TCR breadth and depth were observed after two AZD1222 doses.

V gene TRBV6-4 combines with J gene TRBJ2-3; D is unclear. The source is an adult in good health. The sample was peripheral blood, taken on day 0 of AZD1222 vaccination. The CDR3 region is CASSRSTDTQYF. The CDR3 DNA reads as TGTGCCAGCAGTCGGAGCACAGATACGCAGTATTTT.